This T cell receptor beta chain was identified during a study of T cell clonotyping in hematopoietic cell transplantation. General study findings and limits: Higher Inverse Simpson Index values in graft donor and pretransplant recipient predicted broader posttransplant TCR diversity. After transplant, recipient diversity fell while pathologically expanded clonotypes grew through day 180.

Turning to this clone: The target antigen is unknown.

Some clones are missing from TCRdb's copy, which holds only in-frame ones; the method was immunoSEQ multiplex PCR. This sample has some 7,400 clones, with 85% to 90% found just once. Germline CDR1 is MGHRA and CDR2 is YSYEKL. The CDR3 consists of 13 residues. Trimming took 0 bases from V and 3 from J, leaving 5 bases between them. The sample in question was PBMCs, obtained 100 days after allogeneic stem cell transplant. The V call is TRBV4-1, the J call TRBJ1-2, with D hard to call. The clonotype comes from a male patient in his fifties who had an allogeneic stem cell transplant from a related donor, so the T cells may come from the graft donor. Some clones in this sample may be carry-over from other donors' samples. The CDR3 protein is CASSQDMDYGYTF. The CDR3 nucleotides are TGCGCCAGCAGCCAAGATATGGACTATGGCTACACCTTC.